This T cell receptor (beta chain) was retrieved from a study of T cells in Graves' hyperthyroidism and ophthalmopathy. General study points: A median around 6.4 months before onset, the model predicted ophthalmopathy.

Graves' hyperthyroidism showing no ophthalmopathy progression within 18 months was considered stable. With a duration under 2 months, the hyperthyroidism was newly diagnosed in patients aged 18 to 65. Lactation, pregnancy, other autoimmune disease or uncontrolled infection excluded patients. As regards this clonotype: Its antigen is undetermined.

Amplification of TCR beta CDR3 regions used RNA as the template. The HTBI set primed first-round TCR CDR3 RT-PCR. A single record per CDR3 protein comes from TCRdb applying MiXCR to the multiplex PCR reads. Of around 700,000 distinct CDR3 sequences in the sample, over 35% were seen once. This CDR3 comprises 14 residues. The V segment lost 10 bases and the J segment 10 bases; nucleotides outside the gene matches: 13. CDR1 KGHDR and CDR2 SFDVKD come from the germline V gene. V and J are TRBV24-1 and TRBJ2-1; 9 bases align to TRBD2. The sequenced material came from blood. The sequence was obtained from a woman in her 40s with Graves' hyperthyroidism. CDR3: CATHPGTSTREQFF. The CDR3, as DNA: TGTGCCACTCATCCCGGGACTAGCACGAGAGAGCAGTTCTTC.